This section outlines one T cell receptor (beta chain) sequence together with its context. It lacks a known antigen. No quality values exist for individual bases; no much larger clone is one base distant. This entry is derived from a study of beta chain features in type 1 diabetes (dated by TCRdb to the late 2010s). With respect to the entire study: Mean age, gender distribution, total cell number and subset yield were not different between patients and healthy donors. A total of over 95,000,000 sorted cells were examined across all samples, and RNA yield correlated strongly with the number of cells per subset. Naive and central memory subsets were obtained from all 30 or so donors, but regulatory and stem cell-like memory subsets were isolated from only 8 patients and 8 healthy donors. The study compared TCRB repertoires of sorted circulating CD4+ T cell subsets between recently diagnosed type 1 diabetes patients and matched healthy donors. What the research found in general, with its limitations: Naive, central memory and regulatory TCRB repertoires appeared to be more alike among patients than among healthy donors. Sequencing cDNA rather than genomic DNA could over-represent highly expressing activated cells, although activation and CD3 levels did not differ between groups. Because the HLA sub-analyses included only small numbers of individuals, any influence of HLA type on TCRB rearrangement was left unresolved. PCR may preferentially amplify shorter templates, but because patient and control samples were amplified and corrected together, any resulting skew would affect both groups equally. At VDJ recombination sites, type 1 diabetes patients had fewer insertions and more deleted nucleotides, which implies abnormalities in thymic rearrangement. In all four CD4+ subsets, TCRB CDR3 length was moderately but significantly shorter in type 1 diabetes patients.

A single peripheral blood draw of about 116 mL on average was collected from each donor into heparinised tubes. Naive, central memory, regulatory and stem cell-like memory CD4+ T cells were sorted on a BD FACSAria II using a panel including CD45RO, CCR7, CD25, CD127, CD95 and CD27. Purity was above 98% for every sorted population. PBMCs were isolated immediately by Lymphoprep density gradient centrifugation and stained directly without culture. So that batch effects would be minimized, each experiment stained and sorted samples in pairs, pairing one healthy donor with one patient. Compared with germline, V lacks 5 bases and J lacks 5 bases; bases without a gene match: 5. Measured from the cysteine to the phenylalanine, the CDR3 is 14 residues long. The DNA shown is the 42-base CDR3, in frame from base 1. From a lookup of the germline V gene, CDR1 and CDR2 are SGHAT and FQNNGV. The High Capacity cDNA Reverse Transcription Kit was used to reverse transcribe all of the isolated RNA, meaning that expressed TCRB transcripts were what got sequenced. Deep immunoSEQ sequencing was applied to naive, central memory and regulatory T cell samples, giving an average of about 3.7 million total reads per sample. Sorted cells were lysed in RLT buffer and RNA was extracted with DNase-treated RNeasy Micro or Mini kits, depending on cell number. To prevent cross-contamination, each cell subset was processed individually, whereas patient and healthy donor samples were processed jointly. TCRB sequences were amplified from cDNA with the immunoSEQ multiplex PCR, producing 87-bp fragments spanning the CDR3 region. Sequencing of the amplicons was performed on the Illumina HiSeq platform. On the study's bioinformatics: PCR bias was corrected computationally using synthetic template baselines, and reads within Hamming distance 2 were collapsed, with unmergeable singletons discarded. Reads were aligned against IMGT to assign V, D and J genes, CDR3 length and insertions or deletions at six rearrangement sites. Within each subset, clonotype counts were normalized to the number of sorted cells before true diversity and Gini coefficients were calculated with the tcR R package. The overlap coefficient, calculated on TCRB nucleotide sequences, was used to measure repertoire sharing. Out-of-frame TCRB sequences from naive cells were analyzed to stand in for the pre-selection repertoire. Here the immuneACCESS table is served through TCRdb, limited to in-frame sequences with V and J called. Missing clones are a known gap in these copies; in checked studies unresolved V genes cover under half, and the rest lacks a known reason. Clone size and the V and J calls come from that table; the DNA yielded D and trimming. The sample includes fewer than 250,000 clones, with roughly 9.6% observed a single time. 0.03% to 0.035% of the sample is taken by the ten largest.

The specimen sequenced was naive CD4+ T cells from blood. Reading the label with the study, this specimen's cell subset or site is: true naive CD4+ T cells. The TCR originated in a young woman in good health. The sequence joins TRBV11-2 to TRBJ1-3, with 8 bases in between that match TRBD1. The CDR3: CASSHGTGRNTIYF. The DNA sequence is given as TGTGCCAGCAGCCACGGGACAGGACGAAACACCATATATTTT.